This T cell receptor (delta chain) was identified in a study of γδ T cells in repeated Plasmodium falciparum infection. Study details: Over roughly 600 days, donors received four mosquito-bite P. falciparum NF54 infections.

Both TRG and TRD chains were sequenced from each sorted sample. TCRdb re-processed the multiplex PCR reads via CATT. The sample includes 75,000 to 95,000 delta-chain clones, 0.75% to 1% seen only once; the top ten take 9.6%. This clone was counted only a few times. The mismatch at residue 16 between this DNA's translation and the TCRdb protein of a much larger clone likely reflects a read error; the protein shown is translated from the DNA. Source material: gamma-delta T cells from blood. The source is a pool of human donors (malaria-infected and uninfected, not separated).

As DNA, the CDR3 is TGTGCCTGTGACGCCCTGCCGCTTCTGGGGGATTACACCGATAAACCCATCTTT. Translated, it gives CACDALPLLGDYTDKPIF. For the V gene the call is TRDV2; the J gene has no call; the table's TRDD3 call for D was not verified on the DNA. The CDR3 runs 18 residues. CDR1 and CDR2 (germline): GEAIGNYY, EKD.